The 32 T cell receptor beta chains reported below all come from one sample, sequenced in a study of brain T cells in children with intractable seizures. Sequenced by immunoSEQ multiplex PCR; TCRdb stores in-frame clones only, minus some. The sample has 300,000 to 400,000 clones, over 90% seen once. Time point of the sample: blood from clinic visit 5 months post-surgery; TSC patient then seizure free. Material: peripheral blood, obtained roughly 5 months after surgery. The receptor set was obtained from a boy under three years old with tuberous sclerosis and intractable seizures.

The rearrangement links TRBV5-6 to TRBJ1-3; no definite D call. This CDR3 is 17 amino acids long. CDR1 is SGHDT and CDR2 is YYEEEE in the germline V gene. Deletions cut 2 bases from V and 0 bases from J, with 15 bases between. The CDR3 bases are TGTGCCAGCAGCTTTTTTCGCTCCGGCGGCTCTGGAAACACCATATATTTT. This gives the protein CASSFFRSGGSGNTIYF.

This clone was observed a handful of times. The rearrangement joins TRBV2 to TRBJ1-2; D possibly corresponds to TRBD1 (6 bases). The CDR3 extends over 13 amino acids. V shed 9 bases and J shed 10 bases, with 21 bases lying between them. The germline CDR1 and CDR2 sequences are SNHLY and FYNNEI. The CDR3 DNA sequence: TGTGCCAGAAACCGGGACACCGGTTTCTACTACACCTTC. This translates into CARNRDTGFYYTF. Together with reference TRBV2 and TRBJ1-2, the CDR3 gives the full variable domain: EPEVTQTPSHQVTQMGQEVILRCVPISNHLYFYWYRQILGQKVEFLVSFYNNEISEKSEIFDDQFSVERPDGSNFTLKIRSTKLEDSAMYFCARNRDTGFYYTFGSGTRLTVV.

The chain links TRBV5-1 to TRBJ2-1, with TRBD1 as a possible D gene (5 bases). Germline CDR1 SGHRS, CDR2 YFSETQ. Trimming pared 1 base from V and 0 bases from J, leaving 8 bases between. CDR3 length: 15 amino acids. CDR3 amino acids: CASSLTDSSYNEQFF. The CDR3 DNA reads TGCGCCAGCAGCTTGACTGACAGCTCCTACAATGAGCAGTTCTTC.

This clone showed up just once. The gene calls are TRBV5-6 and TRBJ2-7; a possible D gene is TRBD2 (8 bases). V shed 4 bases and J shed 3 bases, with 17 bases lying between them. Germline V gene sequence: CDR1 SGHDT, CDR2 YYEEEE. The CDR3 is 15 residues long. In nucleotides, the CDR3 is TGTGCCAGCAGCCGGGGGGGACAGATACTCTACGAGCAGTACTTC. Protein: CASSRGGQILYEQYF.

The chain joins TRBV25-1 to TRBJ2-7, with D tentatively TRBD1 (5 bases). CDR1 and CDR2 (germline): MGHDK, SYGVNS. The CDR3 is 12 amino acids. Trimming took 1 base from V and 7 from J, leaving 8 bases between them. The CDR3 DNA follows: TGTGCCAGCAGTGAATCAGGGTGGGAGCAGTACTTC. Its protein product is CASSESGWEQYF.

The chain joins TRBV11-1 to TRBJ1-1; D gene uncertain. Trimming took 4 bases from V and 6 from J, leaving 18 bases between them. The CDR3 runs 15 residues. Germline CDR1 SGHAT, CDR2 FQDESV (reference sequence). The CDR3 nucleotides read TGTGCCAGCAGCTCCCGACAAAGCCCCCCAGCTGAAGCTTTCTTT. Translation: CASSSRQSPPAEAFF. Full variable domain (rest looked up from reference TRBV11-1 and TRBJ1-1): EAEVAQSPRYKITEKSQAVAFWCDPISGHATLYWYRQILGQGPELLVQFQDESVVDDSQLPKDRFSAERLKGVDSTLKIQPAELGDSAMYLCASSSRQSPPAEAFFGQGTRLTVV.

This rearrangement joins TRBV2 to TRBJ2-1, with D possibly called TRBD1 or TRBD2 (6 bases each). Germline lookup yields CDR1 SNHLY and CDR2 FYNNEI. The CDR3 consists of 18 residues. V was shortened by 10 bases and J by 5 bases, with 30 bases between the two germline ends. CDR3: CATSWGRGLSTENNEQFF. CDR3 DNA sequence: TGTGCCACCTCATGGGGGCGGGGACTTTCTACAGAAAACAATGAGCAGTTCTTC.

The chain is built from TRBV27 and TRBJ1-5; possible D gene TRBD1, 6 bases. Trimming cost V 5 bases and J 1 base, with 12 bases left between them. Per germline, CDR1 MNHEY and CDR2 SMNVEV (reference sequence). The CDR3 extends over 15 amino acids. CDR3 coding DNA: TGTGCCAGCAGTCTACAGGGTTCCAGCAATCAGCCCCAGCATTTT. This sequence encodes CASSLQGSSNQPQHF.

The CDR3, as DNA: TGTGCCAGCAGCTTAGGTCGTCAGGGGCTAAGAGAAAAACTGTTTTTT. Translation gives CASSLGRQGLREKLFF. The V gene is TRBV7-8, the J gene TRBJ1-4, with D perhaps TRBD1 (6 bases). Looked up from germline, CDR1 is SGHVS and CDR2 is FQNEAQ. There are 16 residues in the CDR3. V was clipped by 1 base and J by 8 bases, with 17 bases between them.

The chain carries TRBV30 and TRBJ2-2; D gene ambiguous. The CDR3 loop spans 11 amino acids. Trimming took 3 bases from V and 5 from J, leaving 4 bases between them. CDR1 and CDR2 from the germline V gene are GTSNPN and SVGIG (reference sequence). The CDR3, as DNA: TGTGCCTGGAGGGCGACCGGGGAGCTGTTTTTT. Protein sequence: CAWRATGELFF.

This clone was picked up a small number of times. The chain employs TRBV23-1 and TRBJ1-6; D is perhaps TRBD1 (6 bases). TRBV23-1 carries the ORF label, with uncertain function. CDR3 size: 17 residues. V was cut by 0 bases and J by 3 bases, with 12 bases left in between. The CDR3 loop is CASSQSRQGSYNSPLHF. The CDR3 DNA follows: TGCGCCAGCAGTCAATCGAGGCAGGGGAGCTATAATTCACCCCTCCACTTT.

This clone was seen once. The J gene is TRBJ1-5, the V gene TRBV28; TRBD1 matches 7 bases. This CDR3 has 16 amino acids. Germline CDR1 MDHEN, CDR2 SYDVKM. The V segment lost 7 bases and the J segment 4 bases; nucleotides outside the gene matches: 13. The CDR3 DNA follows: TGTGCCAGCAAAAAAGCGGGACAGCTCCTTAATCAGCCCCAGCATTTT. Translating gives CASKKAGQLLNQPQHF.

Details on this clone: One end of the junction does not line up with germline, which may come from a read error. The V call is TRBV2, the J call TRBJ2-7; 10 bases agree with TRBD2. The germline V gene encodes CDR1 SNHLY and CDR2 FYNNEI. This CDR3 region has 12 residues. CDR3 in amino acids: CASSGTSGPTSF. In nucleotides, the CDR3 is TGTGCCAGCAGTGGGACTAGCGGCCCGACCTCCTTC.

J is TRBJ1-6 and V is TRBV14; D gene unclear. The CDR3 has 15 residues. Trimming left V 3 bases short and J 9 bases short, with 15 bases between. CDR1 and CDR2 from the germline V gene are SGHDN and FVKESK. CDR3 nucleotide sequence: TGTGCCAGCAGCCAGTCTGGGTGGGTCTTTTCACCCCTCCACTTT. This codes for CASSQSGWVFSPLHF.

Worth noting for this clone: Sequence at one end of the junction differs from germline and may be a read error. V is TRBV7-7 and J is TRBJ2-2; D might be TRBD2 (6 bases). CDR3 size: 16 residues. Germline V gives CDR1 SSHAT, CDR2 FNYEAQ (reference sequence). The CDR3: CASSLFSGVNTGELFF. The CDR3 nucleotides are TGTGCTAGCAGCTTATTTTCGGGGGTGAACACCGGGGAGCTGTTTTTT.

The gene calls are TRBV5-6 and TRBJ1-6; perhaps TRBD1 as D (5 bases). CDR1 and CDR2 (germline): SGHDT, YYEEEE. The CDR3 extends over 17 amino acids. The V gene lost 3 bases and the J gene lost 7 bases, with 20 bases spanning the gap. Written as DNA, the CDR3 is TGTGCCAGCAGCTCGGGTGGGGCGATTGGGAGAAATTCACCCCTCCACTTT. Protein: CASSSGGAIGRNSPLHF.

In this sample, this clone turned up once. V and J are TRBV6-1 and TRBJ2-3; D is perhaps TRBD2 (6 bases). V was cut by 3 bases and J by 0 bases, with 16 bases left in between. CDR1 is MNHNS, CDR2 SASEGT, per germline. This CDR3 is built from 17 residues. CDR3 in DNA: TGTGCCAGCAGTGAGAGGGTGGGGGGACCTAGCACAGATACGCAGTATTTT. It specifies CASSERVGGPSTDTQYF.

This clone has only one observation. The rearrangement joins TRBV4-1 to TRBJ2-7; 10 bases are shared with TRBD2. After removal of 4 bases from V and 6 bases from J, the junction contained 9 bases not matched to a gene. This CDR3 has 15 amino acids. The germline V gene encodes CDR1 MGHRA and CDR2 YSYEKL. CDR3 protein: CASSPIGLAGGEQYF. CDR3 DNA: TGCGCCAGCAGCCCCATAGGGTTAGCGGGAGGCGAGCAGTACTTC.

This chain links TRBV5-1 with TRBJ2-7, with 8 bases aligning to TRBD2. Germline loops: CDR1 SGHRS, CDR2 YFSETQ. V shed 3 bases and J 3 bases; nucleotides not matched to a gene: 8. This CDR3 region has 15 residues. CDR3 amino acids: CASSSPGLVNYEQYF. DNA of the CDR3: TGCGCCAGCAGCTCCCCGGGACTAGTGAACTACGAGCAGTACTTC. The full variable domain, rest sourced from reference TRBV5-1 and TRBJ2-7, is KAGVTQTPRYLIKTRGQQVTLSCSPISGHRSVSWYQQTPGQGLQFLFEYFSETQRNKGNFPGRFSGRQFSNSRSEMNVSTLELGDSALYLCASSSPGLVNYEQYFGPGTRLTVT.

V is TRBV19 and J is TRBJ1-1, with D perhaps matching TRBD1 (5 bases). The germline CDR1 and CDR2 sequences are LNHDA and SQIVND (reference sequence). CDR3 length: 13 amino acids. V dropped 5 bases and J dropped 1 base, with 8 bases sitting between them. The CDR3 sequence: CASSLGGNTEAFF. The DNA of the CDR3 is TGTGCCAGTAGTCTCGGGGGGAACACTGAAGCTTTCTTT.

With regard to this clone: Its ends do not fully match the called genes, so a read error is possible. The V and J genes are TRBV6-5 and TRBJ2-7; 10 bases are a match to TRBD1. This CDR3 spans 15 amino acids. Per germline, CDR1 MNHEY and CDR2 SVGAGI. This chain's CDR3 is CASSNSGTGVYEQYF. The CDR3 DNA reads as TGTGCCAGCAGTAACTCCGGGACAGGGGTCTACGAGCAGTACTTC.

The V gene is TRBV7-9, the J gene TRBJ1-2; D unclear. The CDR3 contains 14 residues. Trimming left V 5 bases short and J 1 base short, with 11 bases between. Germline loops: CDR1 SEHNR, CDR2 FQNEAQ (reference sequence). CDR3 amino acids: CASSPPLLNYGYTF. DNA for the CDR3: TGTGCCAGCAGCCCTCCTCTTCTTAACTATGGCTACACCTTC. The whole variable domain, filled in from reference TRBV7-9 and TRBJ1-2, reads DTGVSQNPRHKITKRGQNVTFRCDPISEHNRLYWYRQTLGQGPEFLTYFQNEAQLEKSRLLSDRFSAERPKGSFSTLEIQRTEQGDSAMYLCASSPPLLNYGYTFGSGTRLTVV.

CDR3 sequence reads: CASSLEVLAGRNGELFF. The CDR3 coding sequence is TGTGCCAGCAGCTTAGAGGTTCTAGCGGGGCGGAACGGGGAGCTGTTTTTT. V usage is TRBV7-9 and J usage is TRBJ2-2, with 9 bases lining up with TRBD2. Per the germline V gene, CDR1 is SEHNR and CDR2 is FQNEAQ (reference sequence). The J segment lost 7 bases and the V segment lost 1 base, leaving 10 bases of the junction unmatched. This CDR3 comprises 17 residues.

This clone was observed a handful of times. The chain has TRBV6-6 and TRBJ1-2; the D is unclear. The germline gives CDR1 MNHNY, CDR2 SVGAGI (reference sequence). The CDR3 covers 12 residues. The V gene lost 0 bases and the J gene lost 4 bases, with 3 bases spanning the gap. For the CDR3, the DNA is TGTGCCAGCAGTTACTCGGTCTATGGCTACACCTTC. It specifies CASSYSVYGYTF.

The J gene is TRBJ2-3, the V gene TRBV6-1, with 8 bases lining up with TRBD2. Per germline, CDR1 MNHNS and CDR2 SASEGT. Trimming took 3 bases from V and 3 from J; bases not matched to a gene: 11. This CDR3 is 17 amino acids long. CDR3 nucleotides: TGTGCCAGCAGTGACCCGACTAGCGCCCGGGGAACAGATACGCAGTATTTT. Its translation is CASSDPTSARGTDTQYF.

The chain combines TRBV2 with TRBJ1-2; D gene ambiguous. The germline V and J ends were trimmed by 3 bases and 5 bases, with 7 bases remaining between them. Germline V gene sequence: CDR1 SNHLY, CDR2 FYNNEI. CDR3 length: 12 residues. CDR3 coding DNA: TGTGCCAGCAGTGAGGCAGGATATGGCTACACCTTC. Its protein product is CASSEAGYGYTF.

The chain carries TRBV2 and TRBJ1-2, with D perhaps matching TRBD1 (6 bases). Trimming took off 3 bases at V and 2 bases at J, with 22 bases between the two ends. Germline V gives CDR1 SNHLY, CDR2 FYNNEI. The CDR3 extends over 18 amino acids. In DNA, the CDR3 is TGTGCCAGCAGTGACCCCCCCAGGGGCCTTTCTCCCAACTATGGCTACACCTTC. Amino acid sequence: CASSDPPRGLSPNYGYTF.

The chain has TRBV5-6 and TRBJ2-7, with 11 positions matching TRBD2. Per germline, CDR1 SGHDT and CDR2 YYEEEE. There are 13 residues in the CDR3. Unmatched junction bases numbered 8, after V lost 4 bases and J lost 11 bases. The CDR3 here is CASSEGSTSGKYF. In nucleotides, the CDR3 is TGTGCCAGCAGCGAGGGGTCGACTAGCGGGAAGTACTTC.

V usage is TRBV5-1 and J usage is TRBJ2-7; D uncertain. CDR1 is SGHRS and CDR2 is YFSETQ in the germline V gene. The CDR3 loop spans 14 amino acids. The V end lost 4 bases, the J end lost 2 bases, and 13 bases lay between the germline ends. The CDR3 DNA follows: TGCGCCAGCAGCCCTCTGGGCAGCCCCTACGAGCAGTACTTC. Amino acid sequence: CASSPLGSPYEQYF.

This clone occurred a few times. The chain combines TRBV6-6 with TRBJ1-1; no reliable D call. CDR1 is MNHNY and CDR2 is SVGAGI in the germline V gene (reference sequence). The CDR3 is 13 residues long. V was clipped by 8 bases and J by 11 bases, with 21 bases between them. The CDR3 is CASYPEAITRAFF. CDR3 coding DNA: TGTGCCAGCTATCCCGAGGCAATAACACGGGCTTTCTTT.

The genes are TRBV18 and TRBJ2-3, with a possible D match to TRBD1 (6 bases). CDR1 and CDR2 from the germline V gene are KGHSH and LQKENI. The germline V and J ends were trimmed by 3 bases and 0 bases, with 7 bases remaining between them. The CDR3 sequence is 14 residues long. CDR3 sequence: CASSPGQSTDTQYF. The DNA for the CDR3 is TGTGCCAGCTCACCGGGACAAAGCACAGATACGCAGTATTTT.

This clone was seen once. J is TRBJ1-4 and V is TRBV12-5, with D possibly being TRBD1 (6 bases). Trimming took off 10 bases at V and 6 bases at J, with 18 bases between the two ends. Germline-derived CDR1 and CDR2 are LGHNT and FRNRAP. The CDR3 spans 14 residues. This chain's CDR3 is CANWRRGVYEKLFF. For the CDR3, the DNA is TGTGCTAATTGGAGGAGGGGGGTATATGAAAAACTGTTTTTT. The entire variable domain, with the rest obtained from reference TRBV12-5 and TRBJ1-4, is as follows: DARVTQTPRHKVTEMGQEVTMRCQPILGHNTVFWYRQTMMQGLELLAYFRNRAPLDDSGMPKDRFSAEMPDATLATLKIQPSEPRDSAVYFCANWRRGVYEKLFFGSGTQLSVL.